Sequencing of this TCR beta chain was carried out in a study of neurological immune-mediated disorders (dated 2019 in TCRdb). Regarding the research as a whole: Using UMI-based sequencing, the study compared peripheral blood TCR-beta repertoires from patients with HTLV-I-associated myelopathy (HAM/TSP), patients with multiple sclerosis, and healthy controls. The 90 to 110 TCR-beta libraries covered PBMC samples along with longitudinal samples, technical triplicates, and paired sorted CD4+ and CD8+ T-cell subsets. The cohort was made up of 65 to 75 subjects, consisting of around 14 HAM/TSP patients, roughly 35 multiple sclerosis patients and 20 healthy controls.

What the authors observed across the whole study: The highest TCR clonal expansion was observed in HAM/TSP patients, whereas the lowest was observed in MS patients, even when compared with healthy controls. No identical CDR3 amino acid sequences were found to be shared among expanded clones across subjects, suggesting that TCR-beta repertoires were private in all groups.

cDNA was synthesized by template-switch 5'RACE using a primer with a 10-nucleotide random unique molecular identifier that tagged each TCR transcript. Each sequencing run produced over 160 million TCR-beta sequences covering 15-18 subjects. The RNeasy kit was used to extract total RNA. TCR-beta VDJ regions were amplified with primers for the TCR constant region and the 5'RACE anchor, using the KAPA Real-time Library Amplification kit. Sample indexes and Illumina adaptors were added in a first PCR, after which library yield was increased in a second PCR. The roughly 650 bp TCR product was size-selected on a 2% E-gel SizeSelection system after Ampure bead purification. Before pooling, library quality was checked on a Bioanalyzer, concentration was measured with Qubit, and libraries were quantified with the Kapa Library Quantification kit. Libraries were sequenced paired-end 2 x 150 bp on an Illumina HiSeq 2500. To increase sequence diversity, about 25-31% phiX was spiked into each library pool. The published analysis was carried out like this. The quality-filtered reads were processed with the UMI-based MiGEC pipeline, whose error correction step removed more than 85% of the raw TCR sequences. VDJ genes were aligned to IMGT germline references, and clonotypes were defined by unique CDR3 amino acid sequence plus V-J genes. Clonal expansion, Shannon diversity, and CDR3 relatedness (CalcPairwiseDistances, ClusterSamples) were evaluated with VDJtools, and phylogenetic trees were built with CLCbio workbench. Expanded clones were defined as having at least 8 unique UMIs, based on coefficient-of-variation modelling across technical triplicates. In TCRdb, the public reads were trimmed at Q25 with fastp and aligned with MiXCR, with productive beta chains retained. Each entry is one CDR3 protein sequence, shown with its most common DNA and genes. TCRdb's processing, not the authors', yielded these V and J calls. Recorded for this sample are roughly 76,000 distinct CDR3 sequences; less than 15% of them occurred a single time. The top ten hold roughly 6.8% of the sample.

This clonotype has just a few counts. What this receptor recognizes is not known. One base away there is no much larger clone; base qualities are not given. Healthy controls were blood bank volunteers in Maryland, USA. For unsorted PBMC libraries, 2 million PBMCs were used after storage in RNAlater at -80 degrees C until RNA extraction. Peripheral blood was subjected to Ficoll-Hypaque density gradient centrifugation to isolate PBMCs, which were then cryopreserved in liquid nitrogen. This sequence was found in a woman in her fifties or sixties in good health. The sequenced sample consisted of PBMCs.

The DNA sequence is TGTGCCAGCTCACTTACCCGGGTTTCTGGGGCCAACGTCCTGACTTTC. Translated, this is CASSLTRVSGANVLTF. Rearrangement joined TRBV18 to TRBJ2-6; too little of a D gene remains to name it. Trimming removed 4 bases from V and 1 base from J, leaving 11 bases between the germline ends. According to the germline V gene, CDR1 reads KGHSH and CDR2 reads LQKENI. The CDR3 runs 16 residues from the cysteine to the phenylalanine. Left in the record is the CDR3 DNA by itself, 48 bases read in frame from the first base.